This entry is about one T cell receptor beta chain. Antigen unknown. V was clipped by 3 bases and J by 2 bases, with 5 bases between them. Germline CDR1 is SGHNT and CDR2 is YYREEE (reference sequence). This CDR3 comprises 12 residues. The sample belongs to a study of cytomegalovirus exposure and HLA in healthy donors. Notes on the study in general: Previously analyzed data showed that most TCR beta V segments were productive at a frequency of about 87% or about 30%. A missense DCLRE1C variant was associated with V- and J-gene trimming of TCR beta chains in a later analysis, and an independent cohort replicated the association. A likely sequencing artifact accounted for one observed cluster of highly shared sequence variants.

PCR used 60 Vbeta primers and 13 Jbeta primers. Sequencing used immunoSEQ multiplex PCR; TCRdb keeps in-frame clones, though not all of them. This table has roughly 150,000 clones, about 70% appearing once. Sequencing input: PBMCs. The TCR was taken from a male donor in good health and CMV-seronegative. The chain couples TRBV5-4 to TRBJ2-5; D call uncertain. DNA of the CDR3: TGTGCCAGCAGCTCGGTACAAGAGACCCAGTACTTC. Translated: CASSSVQETQYF.